The entry that follows covers one T cell receptor beta chain sequence. Its cognate antigen is unknown. The CDR3 totals 14 residues. V lost 6 bases and J 0 bases, leaving 10 bases between the germline ends. Germline loops: CDR1 MNHEY, CDR2 SMNVEV (reference sequence). The investigators reverse transcribed all of the isolated RNA, so they sequenced expressed TCRB transcripts. Repertoires were generated with immunoSEQ multiplex PCR, while TCRdb's copy carries only in-frame clones and drops some. The sample holds approximately 200,000 clones; 7.5% to 10% are singletons and the top ten take under 0.035%. The data were taken from a study of beta chain features in type 1 diabetes. Blood was collected once per donor into heparin, averaging approximately 110 mL. Sort purity for all populations was recorded as exceeding 98%. Overall study results and limits: The naive, central memory and Treg TCRB repertoires of patients appeared to be more similar to one another than those of healthy donors. Insertions were fewer and deletions more numerous at VDJ junctions in type 1 diabetes patients.

The sequencing input was naive CD4+ T cells from blood. J is TRBJ2-3 and V is TRBV27; unclear D gene. The TCR sequence derives from a woman between 18 and 29 years old in good health. As DNA, the CDR3 is TGTGCCAGCAGCCTACGTGCTAGCACAGATACGCAGTATTTT. It translates to CASSLRASTDTQYF.